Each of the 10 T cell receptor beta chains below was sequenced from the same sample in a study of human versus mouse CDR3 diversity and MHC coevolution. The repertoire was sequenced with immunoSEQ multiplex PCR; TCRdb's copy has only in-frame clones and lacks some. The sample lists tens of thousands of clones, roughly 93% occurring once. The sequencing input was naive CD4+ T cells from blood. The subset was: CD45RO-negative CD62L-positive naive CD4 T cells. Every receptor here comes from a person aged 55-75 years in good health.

For the CDR3, the DNA is TGCGCCAGCAGCCCAAGGACAGAAACCTCCTACGAGCAGTACTTC. Its protein is CASSPRTETSYEQYF. The V and J genes are TRBV5-1 and TRBJ2-7; TRBD1 might be the D (6 bases). Germline CDR1 and CDR2: SGHRS and YFSETQ. The V end was cut by 4 bases, the J end by 0 bases, with 14 bases between. This CDR3 has 15 amino acids.

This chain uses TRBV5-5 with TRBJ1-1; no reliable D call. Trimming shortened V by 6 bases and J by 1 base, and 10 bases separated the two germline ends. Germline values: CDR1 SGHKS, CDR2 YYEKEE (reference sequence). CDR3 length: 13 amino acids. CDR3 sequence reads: CASTLLWNTEAFF. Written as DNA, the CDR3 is TGTGCCAGCACTCTTTTGTGGAACACTGAAGCTTTCTTT.

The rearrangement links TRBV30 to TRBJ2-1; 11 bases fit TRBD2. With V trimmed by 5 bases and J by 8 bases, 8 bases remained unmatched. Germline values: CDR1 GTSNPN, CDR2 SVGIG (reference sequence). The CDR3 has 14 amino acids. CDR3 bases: TGTGCCTGGGACCCCGGGACTAGCGGACATGAGCAGTTCTTC. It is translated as CAWDPGTSGHEQFF.

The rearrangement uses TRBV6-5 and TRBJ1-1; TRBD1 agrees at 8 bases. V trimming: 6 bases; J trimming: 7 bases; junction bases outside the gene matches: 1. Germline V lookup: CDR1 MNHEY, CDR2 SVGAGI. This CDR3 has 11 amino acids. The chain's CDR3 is CASSGQGEAFF. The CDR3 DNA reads TGTGCCAGCAGCGGACAGGGTGAAGCTTTCTTT.

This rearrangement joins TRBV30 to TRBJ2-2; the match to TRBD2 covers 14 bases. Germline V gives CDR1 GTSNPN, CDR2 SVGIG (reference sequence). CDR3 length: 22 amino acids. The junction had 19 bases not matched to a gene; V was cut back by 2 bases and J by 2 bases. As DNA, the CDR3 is TGTGCCTGGAGTTCACGAACTTCCCCGTGGGGGACTAGCGGGAGAAACACCGGGGAGCTGTTTTTT. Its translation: CAWSSRTSPWGTSGRNTGELFF.

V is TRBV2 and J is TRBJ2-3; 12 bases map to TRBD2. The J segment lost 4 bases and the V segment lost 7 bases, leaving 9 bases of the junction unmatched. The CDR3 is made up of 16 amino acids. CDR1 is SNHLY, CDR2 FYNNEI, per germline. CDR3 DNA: TGTGCCAGCACCCGGACTAGCGGGATGTCATCAGATACGCAGTATTTT. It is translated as CASTRTSGMSSDTQYF.

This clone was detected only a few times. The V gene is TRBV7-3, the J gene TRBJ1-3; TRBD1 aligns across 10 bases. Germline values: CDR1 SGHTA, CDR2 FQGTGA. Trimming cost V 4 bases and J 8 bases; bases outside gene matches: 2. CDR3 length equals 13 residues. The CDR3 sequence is CASSYGTGDTIYF. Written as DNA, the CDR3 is TGTGCCAGCAGCTACGGGACAGGGGACACCATATATTTT. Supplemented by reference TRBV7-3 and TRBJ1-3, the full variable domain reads GAGVSQTPSNKVTEKGKYVELRCDPISGHTALYWYRQSLGQGPEFLIYFQGTGAADDSGLPNDRFFAVRPEGSVSTLKIQRTERGDSAVYLCASSYGTGDTIYFGEGSWLTVV.

The CDR3 here is CASSFNRGDTQYF. Written as DNA, the CDR3 is TGTGCCAGCAGCTTCAACAGGGGGGATACGCAGTATTTT. The chain combines TRBV5-6 with TRBJ2-3; 8 bases agree with TRBD1. Losses at the gene ends were 2 bases for V and 6 bases for J; bases not matched to a gene: 2. Per the germline V gene, CDR1 is SGHDT and CDR2 is YYEEEE. The CDR3 runs 13 residues.

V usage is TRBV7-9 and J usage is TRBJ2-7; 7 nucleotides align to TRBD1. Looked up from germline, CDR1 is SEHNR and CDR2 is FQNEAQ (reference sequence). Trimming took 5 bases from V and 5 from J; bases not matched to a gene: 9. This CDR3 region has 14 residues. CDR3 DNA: TGTGCCAGCAGCCTAGAGGGGGCTCGCAACGAGCAGTACTTC. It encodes CASSLEGARNEQYF.

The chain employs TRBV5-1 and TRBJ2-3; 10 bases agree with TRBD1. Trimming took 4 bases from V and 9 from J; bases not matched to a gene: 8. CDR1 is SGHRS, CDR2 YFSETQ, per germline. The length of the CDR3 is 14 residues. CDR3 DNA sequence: TGCGCCAGCAGCCAGGACAGGGGGATTGACACGCAGTATTTT. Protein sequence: CASSQDRGIDTQYF.